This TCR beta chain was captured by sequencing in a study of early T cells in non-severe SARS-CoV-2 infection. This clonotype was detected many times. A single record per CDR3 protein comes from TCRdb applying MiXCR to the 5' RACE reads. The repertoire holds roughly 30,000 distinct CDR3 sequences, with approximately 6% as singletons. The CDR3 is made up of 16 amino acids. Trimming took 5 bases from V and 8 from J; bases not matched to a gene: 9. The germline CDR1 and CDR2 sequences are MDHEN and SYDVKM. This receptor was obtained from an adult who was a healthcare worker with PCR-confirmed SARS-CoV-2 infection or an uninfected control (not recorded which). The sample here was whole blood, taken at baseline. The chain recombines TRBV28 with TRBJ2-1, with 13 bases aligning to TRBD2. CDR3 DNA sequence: TGTGCCAGCAGTCCAATGGGACTAGCGGGAAGCGATGAGCAGTTCTTC. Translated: CASSPMGLAGSDEQFF.